The 25 T cell receptor beta chains listed next were all sequenced from one sample in a study of blood T cell repertoires in COVID-19. Only in-frame clones appear in the TCRdb table, and some are missing; sequencing was by immunoSEQ multiplex PCR. The sample lists roughly 43,000 clones, 88% occurring once. The material sequenced was peripheral blood. The receptors originated from a human donor in a cohort sampled during active COVID-19.

The CDR3 protein is CASSSVDRGSEGYTF. The CDR3 region has the DNA TGTGCCAGCAGCTCCGTGGACAGAGGATCGGAGGGCTACACCTTC. The rearrangement uses TRBV7-9 and TRBJ1-2, with D perhaps matching TRBD1 (6 bases). V lost 4 bases and J lost 8, with 20 bases in between. The germline V gene has CDR1 SEHNR and CDR2 FQNEAQ (reference sequence). The CDR3 totals 15 residues.

The gene calls are TRBV27 and TRBJ2-7; TRBD1 matches at 9 bases. V was clipped by 3 bases and J by 5 bases; unmatched bases: 11. The V gene's germline CDR1 is MNHEY and CDR2 SMNVEV (reference sequence). This CDR3 is 16 amino acids long. In DNA, the CDR3 is TGTGCCAGCAGTTTCTGGCCGGGACAGGGCAAGAACGAGCAGTACTTC. Its translation is CASSFWPGQGKNEQYF.

J is TRBJ1-5 and V is TRBV30; D is perhaps TRBD1 (5 bases). The CDR3 is 14 amino acids. Trimming stripped 2 bases from V and 6 bases from J, with 14 bases between. Germline CDR1 reads GTSNPN; CDR2 reads SVGIG (reference sequence). The chain's CDR3 is CAWSKKGGTQPQHF. The CDR3 coding sequence is TGTGCCTGGAGTAAGAAGGGAGGGACTCAGCCCCAGCATTTT.

V usage is TRBV18 and J usage is TRBJ2-3; weak D call: TRBD1 (6 bases). Trimming took off 6 bases at V and 5 bases at J, with 9 bases between the two ends. This CDR3 region has 12 residues. CDR1 and CDR2 from the germline V gene are KGHSH and LQKENI. In nucleotides, the CDR3 is TGTGCCAGCTCCCCGACAGGAGATACGCAGTATTTT. Amino acid sequence: CASSPTGDTQYF.

V and J are TRBV16 and TRBJ2-1; TRBD2 might be the D (6 bases). Germline-derived CDR1 and CDR2 are KGHSY and FQNENV. Trimming pared 0 bases from V and 9 bases from J, leaving 9 bases between. This CDR3 is built from 13 residues. CDR3 region: CASSQSGGSEQFF. CDR3 in DNA: TGTGCCAGCAGCCAATCAGGAGGGAGTGAGCAGTTCTTC.

This clone was seen only a few times. The chain has TRBV19 and TRBJ1-1; D unclear. The CDR3 is 13 amino acids. Trimming stripped 5 bases from V and 0 bases from J, with 7 bases between. Germline CDR1 LNHDA, CDR2 SQIVND (reference sequence). The CDR3 loop reads CASSHGLNTEAFF. CDR3 DNA: TGTGCCAGTAGTCATGGCTTGAACACTGAAGCTTTCTTT. The full variable domain, rest sourced from reference TRBV19 and TRBJ1-1, is DGGITQSPKYLFRKEGQNVTLSCEQNLNHDAMYWYRQDPGQGLRLIYYSQIVNDFQKGDIAEGYSVSREKKESFPLTVTSAQKNPTAFYLCASSHGLNTEAFFGQGTRLTVV.

The CDR3, as DNA: TGTGCCAGCAGCTTATATAGTTATAAGAGCTCCTACAATGAGCAGTTCTTC. Protein: CASSLYSYKSSYNEQFF. The chain uses TRBV7-6 and TRBJ2-1; D not resolved. The CDR3 extends over 17 amino acids. Trimming stripped 2 bases from V and 0 bases from J, with 14 bases between. Germline lookup yields CDR1 SGHVS and CDR2 FNYEAQ.

The chain combines TRBV5-5 with TRBJ1-4, with 7 nucleotides matching TRBD1. The germline V gene has CDR1 SGHKS and CDR2 YYEKEE (reference sequence). J was trimmed by 4 bases and V by 7 bases; bases with no gene match: 7. The CDR3 loop spans 14 amino acids. In nucleotides, the CDR3 is TGTGCCAGCTCCCTGGGACAGAATAATGAAAAACTGTTTTTT. Translating it yields CASSLGQNNEKLFF.

V gene TRBV6-5 combines with J gene TRBJ2-7, with 9 bases lining up with TRBD1. Per germline, CDR1 MNHEY and CDR2 SVGAGI. With 6 bases clipped from V and 3 bases from J, the junction kept 9 bases outside the gene matches. This CDR3 contains 15 residues. CDR3 residues: CASSLNGGQGYEQYF. The CDR3 DNA follows: TGTGCCAGCAGCCTGAACGGGGGACAGGGCTACGAGCAGTACTTC.

The J gene is TRBJ2-3, the V gene TRBV15; 7 positions match TRBD2. The germline V gene has CDR1 LNHNV and CDR2 YYDKDF (reference sequence). This CDR3 has 15 residues. Losses at the gene ends were 8 bases for V and 3 bases for J; bases not matched to a gene: 11. The DNA for the CDR3 is TGTGCCACCGGGGGAAGGCGGGAGAGGACAGATACGCAGTATTTT. The encoded protein is CATGGRRERTDTQYF.

This chain joins TRBV7-9 and TRBJ1-2, with D perhaps matching TRBD1 (5 bases). This CDR3 spans 14 amino acids. V lost 8 bases and J lost 1, with 14 bases in between. CDR1 and CDR2 from the germline V gene are SEHNR and FQNEAQ (reference sequence). This CDR3 is CASGAPTNNYGYTF. CDR3 bases: TGTGCCAGCGGGGCCCCCACGAATAACTATGGCTACACCTTC.

The chain joins TRBV5-1 to TRBJ1-3; D is unresolved. This CDR3 is 15 amino acids long. The ends were cut back, 4 bases at V and 0 bases at J, with 11 bases in the middle. The germline V gene encodes CDR1 SGHRS and CDR2 YFSETQ. CDR3 in amino acids: CASSPVGFSGNTIYF. The CDR3 bases are TGCGCCAGCAGCCCAGTGGGCTTCTCTGGAAACACCATATATTTT.

This clone was detected only once. One end of the junction fails to match germline, which may point to a read error. This rearrangement joins TRBV5-1 to TRBJ1-4; TRBD1 aligns across 7 bases. Germline V gene lookup returns CDR1 SGHRS and CDR2 YFSETQ. This CDR3 comprises 15 residues. The CDR3 spells CASRSGQTTHEKLFF. DNA for the CDR3: TGCGCCAGCAGATCGGGACAGACAACTCATGAAAAACTGTTTTTT.

The genes are TRBV5-7 and TRBJ2-7, with a possible D match to TRBD2 (6 bases). TRBV5-7 is an ORF for which the function is uncertain. Trimming removed 2 bases at V and 3 bases at J, with 12 bases between. The CDR3 is 14 amino acids. The CDR3 sequence is CASSLGGDNYEQYF. The CDR3 DNA follows: TGTGCCAGCAGCTTAGGAGGGGATAACTACGAGCAGTACTTC.

This chain joins TRBV4-1 and TRBJ1-3; D perhaps matches TRBD1 (6 bases). Trimming took off 1 base at V and 0 bases at J, with 16 bases between the two ends. Germline assignment: CDR1 MGHRA and CDR2 YSYEKL. The length of the CDR3 is 18 residues. The CDR3 is CASSQVGTLVNSGNTIYF. The CDR3 coding sequence is TGCGCCAGCAGCCAAGTCGGGACACTAGTTAACTCTGGAAACACCATATATTTT.

This chain joins TRBV21-1 and TRBJ2-4; TRBD2 reflects the table's D call only, with no check against the DNA. TRBV21-1 is deemed a pseudogene. The CDR3 extends over 17 amino acids. Here the CDR3 reads CASSKVRDLWAKNIQYF. DNA for the CDR3: TGTGCCAGCAGCAAAGTGCGGGATCTCTGGGCCAAAAACATTCAGTACTTC.

The gene calls are TRBV4-1 and TRBJ1-3; 8 nucleotides agree with TRBD1. The ends lost 1 base at V and 10 bases at J; junction bases unmatched: 15. Germline CDR1 is MGHRA and CDR2 is YSYEKL. The CDR3 extends over 17 amino acids. CDR3 in amino acids: CASSQGPGQGGRGTIYF. In DNA form, the CDR3 reads TGCGCCAGCAGCCAAGGTCCAGGACAGGGAGGGAGGGGGACCATATATTTT.

The chain combines TRBV7-2 with TRBJ2-2; D unresolved. The CDR3 sequence is 14 residues long. CDR1 is SGHTA, CDR2 FQGNSA, per germline. Trimming shortened V by 3 bases and J by 2 bases, and 7 bases separated the two germline ends. DNA for the CDR3: TGTGCCAGCAGCTTGCAACAAAACACCGGGGAGCTGTTTTTT. This codes for CASSLQQNTGELFF.

J is TRBJ1-1 and V is TRBV30; possible D gene TRBD1, 5 bases. Germline V gene data show CDR1 as GTSNPN and CDR2 as SVGIG (reference sequence). V gave up 1 base and J gave up 8 bases, with 8 bases separating them. CDR3 length: 11 amino acids. CDR3 in DNA: TGTGCCTGGAGTGGGACAAGCGAAGCTTTCTTT. This encodes CAWSGTSEAFF.

The chain couples TRBV5-4 to TRBJ1-2; 7 bases match TRBD1. The germline V gene encodes CDR1 SGHNT and CDR2 YYREEE (reference sequence). J was trimmed by 6 bases and V by 10 bases; bases with no gene match: 9. The CDR3 is 12 residues long. CDR3 DNA: TGTGCCCGCGGGACAGAAATGGATGGCTACACCTTC. It yields the protein CARGTEMDGYTF. Full variable domain (rest looked up from reference TRBV5-4 and TRBJ1-2): ETGVTQSPTHLIKTRGQQVTLRCSSQSGHNTVSWYQQALGQGPQFIFQYYREEENGRGNFPPRFSGLQFPNYSSELNVNALELDDSALYLCARGTEMDGYTFGSGTRLTVV.

The chain joins TRBV5-1 to TRBJ2-2; 7 bases agree with TRBD2. With 0 bases clipped from V and 4 bases from J, the junction kept 6 bases outside the gene matches. Germline V gives CDR1 SGHRS, CDR2 YFSETQ. CDR3 length equals 16 residues. CDR3 residues: CASSLDSGGVTGELFF. Here the CDR3 DNA reads TGCGCCAGCAGCTTGGATTCGGGAGGAGTCACCGGGGAGCTGTTTTTT.

This sequence joins TRBV28 and TRBJ2-7; maybe TRBD1 (6 bases). The CDR3 is 16 residues long. V gave up 2 bases and J gave up 9 bases, with 23 bases separating them. CDR1 MDHEN and CDR2 SYDVKM come from the germline V gene. CDR3 region: CASSLTLGGVPPGQYF. The DNA of the CDR3 is TGTGCCAGCAGTTTAACCTTAGGGGGAGTCCCGCCGGGGCAGTACTTC. The full variable domain, rest sourced from reference TRBV28 and TRBJ2-7, is DVKVTQSSRYLVKRTGEKVFLECVQDMDHENMFWYRQDPGLGLRLIYFSYDVKMKEKGDIPEGYSVSREKKERFSLILESASTNQTSMYLCASSLTLGGVPPGQYFGPGTRLTVT.

A single count supports this clone. This sequence joins TRBV2 and TRBJ2-7, with D tentatively TRBD1 (5 bases). V dropped 8 bases and J dropped 0 bases, with 14 bases sitting between them. CDR1 SNHLY and CDR2 FYNNEI come from the germline V gene. The CDR3 loop spans 14 amino acids. DNA of the CDR3: TGTGCCAGCGAGAGACAGCCTAACTCCTACGAGCAGTACTTC. Translated: CASERQPNSYEQYF.

This clone occurred once. The rearrangement uses TRBV7-2 and TRBJ1-6, with 7 bases matching TRBD1. The trim removed 10 bases at V and 7 bases at J, leaving 10 bases unmatched. CDR3 length: 14 residues. Germline V lookup: CDR1 SGHTA, CDR2 FQGNSA. CDR3 protein: CATNPSGGNSPLHF. CDR3 DNA: TGTGCCACTAACCCTTCAGGGGGAAATTCACCCCTCCACTTT.

The chain has TRBV30 and TRBJ1-1, with 7 nucleotides matching TRBD1. J was trimmed by 5 bases and V by 0 bases; bases with no gene match: 9. The CDR3 has 15 residues. Germline CDR1 and CDR2: GTSNPN and SVGIG (reference sequence). As DNA, the CDR3 is TGTGCCTGGAGTGTACTACAGGGGCCGGGAACTGAAGCTTTCTTT. It is translated as CAWSVLQGPGTEAFF.